The clone carrying this T cell receptor beta chain turned up a few times. Antigen: not known. The data belong to a study of T cell responses to AZD1222 COVID-19 vaccine. Overall study results and limits: Spike-wide coverage was observed for vaccine-associated CD4 TCRs, with dominant responses at 160-218 and 743-854. Most donors were white British, females outnumbered males, and clonal diversity was possibly underestimated. Spike-specific TCR breadth and depth grew following two AZD1222 doses.

The protocol was immunoSEQ multiplex PCR, while the TCRdb copy is restricted to in-frame clones and leaves out a portion. The sample includes fewer than 150,000 clones, around nine tenths of them seen just once. V lost 5 bases, J lost 5 bases, and 9 bases lay in between. The CDR3 spans 13 residues. Germline lookup yields CDR1 SGHTA and CDR2 FQGNSA. Sequencing was performed on peripheral blood, taken on day 0 of AZD1222 vaccination. This sequence was found in an adult in good health. The chain couples TRBV7-2 to TRBJ2-2; no clear D gene. The chain's CDR3 is CASSREVTGELFF. The DNA of the CDR3 is TGTGCCAGCAGCAGAGAAGTTACCGGGGAGCTGTTTTTT. Full variable domain (outside the CDR3, taken from reference TRBV7-2 and TRBJ2-2): GAGVSQSPSNKVTEKGKDVELRCDPISGHTALYWYRQSLGQGLEFLIYFQGNSAPDKSGLPSDRFSAERTGGSVSTLTIQRTQQEDSAVYLCASSREVTGELFFGEGSRLTVL.